The next 29 T cell receptor beta chains were all read from a single sample in a study of technical replicates of blood from several donors. Assay: immunoSEQ multiplex PCR; the TCRdb copy retains only in-frame clones and omits some. The table shows approximately 76,000 clones, with 80% to 90% occurring only once. Input material: PBMCs. These TCRs come from a human donor in good health. Some clones in this sample may be carry-over from other donors' samples.

The chain carries TRBV5-4 and TRBJ2-3, with D tentatively TRBD2 (5 bases). The V gene's germline CDR1 is SGHNT and CDR2 YYREEE (reference sequence). V was pared by 10 bases and J by 1 base, with 22 bases between. The CDR3 has 16 amino acids. CDR3 region: CAFFNWLGRGTDTQYF. The CDR3 nucleotides are TGTGCCTTCTTTAACTGGTTAGGGCGGGGCACAGATACGCAGTATTTT.

V gene TRBV5-4 combines with J gene TRBJ2-6; 7 bases line up with TRBD1. There are 15 residues in the CDR3. Losses at the gene ends were 5 bases for V and 2 bases for J; bases not matched to a gene: 4. Germline values: CDR1 SGHNT, CDR2 YYREEE (reference sequence). This CDR3 is CASRLDRAGANVLTF. The CDR3 DNA reads TGTGCCAGCAGGCTCGACAGGGCTGGGGCCAACGTCCTGACTTTC. Variable domain in full (rest from reference TRBV5-4 and TRBJ2-6): ETGVTQSPTHLIKTRGQQVTLRCSSQSGHNTVSWYQQALGQGPQFIFQYYREEENGRGNFPPRFSGLQFPNYSSELNVNALELDDSALYLCASRLDRAGANVLTFGAGSRLTVL.

The chain joins TRBV18 to TRBJ2-7, with D possibly TRBD2 on 6 matching bases. Germline CDR1 reads KGHSH; CDR2 reads LQKENI. This CDR3 comprises 15 residues. V lost 3 bases, J lost 0 bases, and 12 bases lay in between. CDR3 protein: CASSPLGRPSYEQYF. The CDR3, as DNA: TGTGCCAGCTCACCCCTGGGGAGGCCCTCCTACGAGCAGTACTTC.

The CDR3 sequence is CASLTLLGNSPLHF. As DNA, the CDR3 is TGTGCCAGTCTGACTCTTTTGGGTAATTCACCCCTCCACTTT. The V call is TRBV2, the J call TRBJ1-6; D is unclear. Germline lookup yields CDR1 SNHLY and CDR2 FYNNEI. The CDR3 has 14 residues. Deletions cut 9 bases from V and 6 bases from J, with 15 bases between.

V gene TRBV6-5 combines with J gene TRBJ2-1; 8 bases line up with TRBD2. The ends lost 7 bases at V and 5 bases at J; junction bases unmatched: 10. Germline CDR1 reads MNHEY; CDR2 reads SVGAGI. The CDR3 length is 15 residues. The CDR3 sequence is CASKNGGASNNEQFF. The CDR3 nucleotides are TGTGCCAGCAAAAACGGGGGGGCTAGTAACAATGAGCAGTTCTTC.

The rearrangement links TRBV2 to TRBJ2-7; D remains ambiguous. Trimming removed 3 bases from V and 3 bases from J, with 12 bases in between. Germline CDR1 and CDR2: SNHLY and FYNNEI. There are 14 residues in the CDR3. The CDR3 bases are TGTGCCAGCAGTGAGAGTAGTCGTCGCTACGAGCAGTACTTC. It encodes CASSESSRRYEQYF.

J is TRBJ2-3 and V is TRBV4-3; tentative D call: TRBD1 (6 bases). Germline loops: CDR1 LGHNA, CDR2 YSLEER. This CDR3 is built from 16 residues. V lost 0 bases and J 0 bases, leaving 10 bases between the germline ends. In nucleotides, the CDR3 is TGCGCCAGCAGCCAAGATTATCAGGGGAGCACAGATACGCAGTATTTT. Residues: CASSQDYQGSTDTQYF.

The V call is TRBV5-4, the J call TRBJ2-7, with D perhaps matching TRBD1 (5 bases). The CDR3 length is 14 residues. V lost 5 bases, J lost 3 bases, and 15 bases lay in between. CDR1 is SGHNT, CDR2 YYREEE, per germline (reference sequence). CDR3 coding DNA: TGTGCCAGCAGGGCTAAGGGGCAGGGCTACGAGCAGTACTTC. It is translated as CASRAKGQGYEQYF. The variable domain in full, completed from reference TRBV5-4 and TRBJ2-7, reads ETGVTQSPTHLIKTRGQQVTLRCSSQSGHNTVSWYQQALGQGPQFIFQYYREEENGRGNFPPRFSGLQFPNYSSELNVNALELDDSALYLCASRAKGQGYEQYFGPGTRLTVT.

A few counts support this clone. This chain joins TRBV2 and TRBJ2-1, with TRBD2 matching 14 bases. This CDR3 contains 17 residues. Germline V CDR1 and CDR2: SNHLY, FYNNEI. Trimming took 7 bases from V and 6 from J; bases not matched to a gene: 11. CDR3 amino acids: CASTRLGGLAGVNEQFF. In DNA form, the CDR3 reads TGTGCCAGCACCCGACTTGGGGGACTAGCGGGAGTCAATGAGCAGTTCTTC.

The chain combines TRBV7-8 with TRBJ2-7, with 9 bases matching TRBD2. Trimming removed 6 bases from V and 5 bases from J; junction bases left unmatched: 5. Germline CDR1 is SGHVS and CDR2 is FQNEAQ. The CDR3 has 13 residues. CDR3 protein: CASRPAGGNEQYF. The CDR3 DNA follows: TGTGCCAGCAGGCCGGCGGGGGGGAACGAGCAGTACTTC.

CDR3 residues: CASSLTFTGESTDTQYF. The CDR3 bases are TGTGCCAGCAGCTTAACTTTCACGGGGGAGAGCACAGATACGCAGTATTTT. The rearrangement links TRBV7-9 to TRBJ2-3; possibly TRBD2 for D (6 bases). CDR3 length: 17 residues. From germline, CDR1 is SEHNR and CDR2 FQNEAQ (reference sequence). Trimming left V 2 bases short and J 0 bases short, with 15 bases between.

V is TRBV19 and J is TRBJ1-2; possible D gene TRBD1, 6 bases. The V gene lost 8 bases and the J gene lost 8 bases, with 27 bases spanning the gap. CDR1 LNHDA and CDR2 SQIVND come from the germline V gene (reference sequence). CDR3 length: 16 amino acids. The CDR3 sequence is CASGEGMGALWRGYTF. In DNA, the CDR3 is TGTGCCAGTGGCGAGGGTATGGGGGCTTTATGGAGGGGCTACACCTTC.

This clone was observed a single time. The rearrangement joins TRBV7-2 to TRBJ2-7; D perhaps matches TRBD1 (6 bases). Looked up from germline, CDR1 is SGHTA and CDR2 is FQGNSA. V was trimmed by 5 bases and J by 0 bases, leaving 14 bases between them. This CDR3 comprises 15 residues. The CDR3 sequence: CASSPGQLSSYEQYF. CDR3 nucleotides: TGTGCCAGCAGCCCAGGACAGTTAAGCTCCTACGAGCAGTACTTC.

This rearrangement joins TRBV10-3 to TRBJ2-2; perhaps TRBD1 as D (7 bases). This CDR3 has 16 residues. Looked up from germline, CDR1 is ENHRY and CDR2 is SYGVKD. V lost 3 bases and J lost 0, with 11 bases in between. This chain's CDR3 is CAISEGRGANTGELFF. CDR3 bases: TGTGCCATCAGTGAAGGCAGGGGGGCGAACACCGGGGAGCTGTTTTTT.

V gene TRBV7-2 combines with J gene TRBJ2-7, with D perhaps matching TRBD1 (5 bases). The germline V gene has CDR1 SGHTA and CDR2 FQGNSA. The CDR3 sequence is 16 residues long. V lost 5 bases and J lost 2, with 19 bases in between. The CDR3 is CASSLVTGIKAYEQYF. CDR3 coding DNA: TGTGCCAGCAGCCTCGTAACAGGTATCAAAGCCTACGAGCAGTACTTC.

A single count supports this clone. This CDR3 is also generated by other DNA sequences in the sample. This chain joins TRBV5-6 and TRBJ2-1, with 10 bases fitting TRBD2. Germline loops: CDR1 SGHDT, CDR2 YYEEEE. V shed 0 bases and J 7 bases; nucleotides not matched to a gene: 4. The CDR3 runs to 15 residues. The CDR3 spells CASSLGLAGVNEQFF. CDR3 in DNA: TGTGCCAGCAGCTTGGGTCTAGCGGGAGTTAATGAGCAGTTCTTC.

The CDR3 is CASSQDRSPSYEQYF. The CDR3 DNA follows: TGTGCCAGTAGCCAAGACAGGTCCCCATCCTACGAGCAGTACTTC. The gene calls are TRBV19 and TRBJ2-7, with TRBD1 as a possible D gene (6 bases). V shed 6 bases and J shed 1 base, with 16 bases lying between them. The V gene's germline CDR1 is LNHDA and CDR2 SQIVND (reference sequence). The CDR3 is 15 residues long.

V is TRBV21-1 and J is TRBJ1-1; the table's D call TRBD1 went unverified against the DNA. TRBV21-1 is reported as a pseudogene. The CDR3 covers 14 residues. DNA of the CDR3: TGTGCCAGCAGCTGGCGCAGGGGGAACACTGAAGCTTTCTTT. It yields the protein CASSWRRGNTEAFF.

This rearrangement joins TRBV6-6 to TRBJ1-5, with no clear D. The CDR3 has 14 amino acids. V was trimmed by 2 bases and J by 4 bases, leaving 9 bases between them. CDR1 and CDR2 (germline): MNHNY, SVGAGI (reference sequence). The CDR3, as DNA: TGTGCCAGCAGTTACCTAGCGGGAAATCAGCCCCAGCATTTT. Its translation: CASSYLAGNQPQHF.

The chain combines TRBV7-2 with TRBJ2-1; D possibly corresponds to TRBD2 (6 bases). This CDR3 spans 14 amino acids. The V gene's germline CDR1 is SGHTA and CDR2 FQGNSA. The V and J ends lost 9 bases and 3 bases respectively, with 15 bases between them. The CDR3 loop reads CASSSRLGYNEQFF. In nucleotides, the CDR3 is TGTGCCAGTTCCTCCAGACTAGGCTACAATGAGCAGTTCTTC.

This clone was seen once. This chain joins TRBV29-1 and TRBJ2-2, with 7 bases identical to TRBD2. Trimming took 6 bases from V and 3 from J; bases not matched to a gene: 7. CDR3 length equals 14 residues. The V gene's germline CDR1 is SQVTM and CDR2 ANQGSEA. The CDR3 DNA is TGCAGCGTATGGGGGGGGAGGGACACCGGGGAGCTGTTTTTT. This encodes CSVWGGRDTGELFF.

The chain couples TRBV5-4 to TRBJ2-7, with 8 bases lining up with TRBD1. The CDR3 has 14 residues. Losses at the gene ends were 1 base for V and 2 bases for J; bases not matched to a gene: 2. Germline V lookup: CDR1 SGHNT, CDR2 YYREEE (reference sequence). CDR3 protein: CASSLNRGAYEQYF. The CDR3 nucleotides are TGTGCCAGCAGCTTGAACAGGGGGGCCTACGAGCAGTACTTC.

This clone has a single count. The CDR3 nucleotides read TGCGCCAGCAGCCAAGAAAGGGGGACACAAAACACCGGGGAGCTGTTTTTT. Its translation: CASSQERGTQNTGELFF. The rearrangement links TRBV4-3 to TRBJ2-2, with D possibly matching TRBD1 (6 bases). V lost 0 bases and J 2 bases, leaving 13 bases between the germline ends. Germline V lookup: CDR1 LGHNA, CDR2 YSLEER. There are 17 residues in the CDR3.

CDR3 residues: CSVLIYNEQFF. CDR3 DNA sequence: TGCAGCGTTCTTATCTACAATGAGCAGTTCTTC. The chain recombines TRBV29-1 with TRBJ2-1; no definite D call. The CDR3 contains 11 residues. V was pared by 5 bases and J by 3 bases, with 5 bases between. Germline CDR1 and CDR2: SQVTM and ANQGSEA.

There are a few counts of this clone. V gene TRBV18 combines with J gene TRBJ1-2, with a possible D match to TRBD1 (6 bases). CDR3 length equals 16 residues. V lost 3 bases to trimming and J lost 3 bases, with 17 bases between them. The germline gives CDR1 KGHSH, CDR2 LQKENI. The DNA for the CDR3 is TGTGCCAGCTCACCTATCTCGGGAACAGGGTACTATGGCTACACCTTC. Encoded protein: CASSPISGTGYYGYTF.

The V gene is TRBV19, the J gene TRBJ2-7; 7 bases map to TRBD2. V lost 7 bases to trimming and J lost 4 bases; unmatched junction nucleotides: 7. The length of the CDR3 is 13 residues. Germline assignment: CDR1 LNHDA and CDR2 SQIVND (reference sequence). The CDR3 sequence is CASKGAGPYEQYF. The CDR3, as DNA: TGTGCCAGTAAGGGAGCGGGGCCGTACGAGCAGTACTTC.

The chain employs TRBV10-2 and TRBJ2-3, with D possibly matching TRBD1 (6 bases). Germline V lookup: CDR1 WSHSY, CDR2 SAAADI. The CDR3 totals 14 residues. Trimming shortened V by 6 bases and J by 4 bases, and 14 bases separated the two germline ends. The CDR3 DNA reads as TGCGCCAGCAGGGGGGCGGTGAGGGCAGATACGCAGTATTTT. Translating it yields CASRGAVRADTQYF.

As DNA, the CDR3 is TGTGCCAGCAGCTTAACTAGCGGGGGCCCCTACAATGAGCAGTTCTTC. Its protein product is CASSLTSGGPYNEQFF. The chain is built from TRBV7-3 and TRBJ2-1; 9 bases are a match to TRBD2. Trimming removed 0 bases from V and 2 bases from J; junction bases left unmatched: 2. CDR1 is SGHTA and CDR2 is FQGTGA in the germline V gene. This CDR3 has 16 amino acids.

V gene TRBV5-1 combines with J gene TRBJ2-1; 10 nucleotides match TRBD2. CDR1 and CDR2 from the germline V gene are SGHRS and YFSETQ. This CDR3 is 20 amino acids long. Trimming at V came to 7 bases and at J to 3 bases, leaving 22 bases not matched to a gene. As DNA, the CDR3 is TGCGCCAGCGCCCTCATAGCGGGAGGCTCCCCCTGGTTGGGCTACAATGAGCAGTTCTTC. Residues: CASALIAGGSPWLGYNEQFF.